This T cell receptor (beta chain) came from a study of T cell changes during pregnancy in multiple sclerosis. This clone came up a few times. Profiled with immunoSEQ multiplex PCR; TCRdb holds only in-frame clones, not every one. The sample includes 70,000 to 95,000 clones, roughly 93% seen only once; the top ten take 3.5% to 4.5%. This CDR3 region has 15 residues. Germline V gives CDR1 SGHRS, CDR2 YFSETQ. The trim removed 1 base at V and 5 bases at J, leaving 6 bases unmatched. The V call is TRBV5-1, the J call TRBJ1-5; 7 nucleotides match TRBD1. The receptor's source is a female donor with multiple sclerosis, enrolled in a pregnancy study. The input for sequencing was peripheral blood, taken in the first trimester of pregnancy. The CDR3 DNA is TGCGCCAGCAGCTTGCGAGGGGGCCGGGATCAGCCCCAGCATTTT. Residues: CASSLRGGRDQPQHF.